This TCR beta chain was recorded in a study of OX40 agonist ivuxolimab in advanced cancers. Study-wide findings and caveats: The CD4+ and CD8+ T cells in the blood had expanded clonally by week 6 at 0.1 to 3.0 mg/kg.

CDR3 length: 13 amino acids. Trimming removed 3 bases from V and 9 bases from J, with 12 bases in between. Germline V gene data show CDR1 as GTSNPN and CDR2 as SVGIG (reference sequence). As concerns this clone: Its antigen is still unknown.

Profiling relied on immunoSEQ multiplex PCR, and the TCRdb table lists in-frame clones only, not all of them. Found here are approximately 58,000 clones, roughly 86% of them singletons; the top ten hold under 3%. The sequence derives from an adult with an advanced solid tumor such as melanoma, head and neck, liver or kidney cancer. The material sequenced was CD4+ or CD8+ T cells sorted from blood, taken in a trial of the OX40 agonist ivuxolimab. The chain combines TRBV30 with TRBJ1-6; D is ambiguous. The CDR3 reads CAWRLDRFSPLHF. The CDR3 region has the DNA TGTGCCTGGAGATTAGATCGGTTTTCACCCCTCCACTTT. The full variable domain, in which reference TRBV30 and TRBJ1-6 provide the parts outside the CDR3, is SQTIHQWPATLVQPVGSPLSLECTVEGTSNPNLYWYRQAAGRGLQLLFYSVGIGQISSEVPQNLSASRPQDRQFILSSKKLLLSDSGFYLCAWRLDRFSPLHFGNGTRLTVT.